The 23 T cell receptor beta chains reported below all come from one sample, sequenced in a study of blood T cell repertoires in COVID-19. Here immunoSEQ multiplex PCR was the method, and the copy in TCRdb shows in-frame clones only, minus some. The sample records over 200,000 clones, 91% being singletons. Sequencing was done on a sample of PBMCs or T cells enriched from blood (not recorded which). All receptors come from a human donor in a cohort exposed to, infected with or recovered from COVID-19 (not recorded which). The donor label of this sample is uncertain.

This chain joins TRBV13 and TRBJ1-6; D gene uncertain. Germline lookup yields CDR1 PRHDT and CDR2 FYEKMQ (reference sequence). The V end was cut by 0 bases, the J end by 0 bases, with 6 bases between. This CDR3 is 16 amino acids long. Written as DNA, the CDR3 is TGTGCCAGCAGCTTAGGGGGGAGCTCCTATAATTCACCCCTCCACTTT. Translating it yields CASSLGGSSYNSPLHF.

The chain links TRBV24-1 to TRBJ2-3, with 8 nucleotides matching TRBD1. This CDR3 region has 14 residues. V was clipped by 4 bases and J by 6 bases; unmatched bases: 5. From germline, CDR1 is KGHDR and CDR2 SFDVKD. Here the CDR3 reads CATSESGGSDTQYF. CDR3 nucleotide sequence: TGTGCCACCAGTGAATCAGGGGGCTCCGATACGCAGTATTTT.

As regards this clone: Possible read error: a much larger clone is one base away. The chain is built from TRBV11-1 and TRBJ1-2; maybe TRBD1 (5 bases). The CDR3 sequence is 13 residues long. Trimming cost V 5 bases and J 2 bases, with 9 bases left between them. From germline, CDR1 is SGHAT and CDR2 FQDESV (reference sequence). CDR3 in amino acids: CASSPRGNYGYTF. CDR3 coding DNA: TGTGCCAGCAGCCCTCGGGGGAACTATGGCTACACCTTC. Filled out from reference TRBV11-1 and TRBJ1-2, the complete variable domain reads EAEVAQSPRYKITEKSQAVAFWCDPISGHATLYWYRQILGQGPELLVQFQDESVVDDSQLPKDRFSAERLKGVDSTLKIQPAELGDSAMYLCASSPRGNYGYTFGSGTRLTVV.

This chain uses TRBV5-5 with TRBJ1-1; the match to TRBD1 covers 9 bases. The germline V gene has CDR1 SGHKS and CDR2 YYEKEE (reference sequence). Trimming took 2 bases from V and 6 from J; bases not matched to a gene: 11. The CDR3 is 16 amino acids. CDR3 DNA: TGTGCCAGCAGCTTAGATATACAGGGGGCGAGGGCTGAAGCTTTCTTT. As protein: CASSLDIQGARAEAFF.

This chain joins TRBV7-8 and TRBJ2-6, with TRBD1 identical over 7 bases. The CDR3 totals 17 residues. Germline values: CDR1 SGHVS, CDR2 FQNEAQ. V shed 6 bases and J 1 base; nucleotides not matched to a gene: 9. CDR3 in amino acids: CASSPSTGKSGANVLTF. CDR3 bases: TGTGCCAGCAGTCCGTCGACAGGGAAGTCTGGGGCCAACGTCCTGACTTTC.

Remarks on this clone: Within the sample, other DNA sequences also encode this same CDR3. The chain employs TRBV19 and TRBJ1-1; 7 nucleotides align to TRBD1. V lost 3 bases, J lost 3 bases, and 1 base stayed unmatched. CDR1 LNHDA and CDR2 SQIVND come from the germline V gene (reference sequence). The CDR3 totals 13 residues. In nucleotides, the CDR3 is TGTGCCAGTAGTATCAGGGGGTACACTGAAGCTTTCTTT. This gives the protein CASSIRGYTEAFF.

The CDR3 nucleotides read TGCGCCAGCAGCTCGACTAGAGGGACAGGAGATAAACCGACGGATACGCAGTATTTT. It specifies CASSSTRGTGDKPTDTQYF. The chain couples TRBV4-1 to TRBJ2-3, with 8 nucleotides matching TRBD1. The V gene's germline CDR1 is MGHRA and CDR2 YSYEKL. There are 19 residues in the CDR3. V lost 5 bases to trimming and J lost 6 bases; unmatched junction nucleotides: 22.

This chain uses TRBV24-1 with TRBJ2-1; TRBD1 matches 7 bases. The V segment lost 3 bases and the J segment 6 bases; nucleotides outside the gene matches: 16. This CDR3 comprises 18 residues. CDR1 and CDR2 (germline): KGHDR, SFDVKD. Here the CDR3 DNA reads TGTGCCACCAGTGATAAGGGGTGGGGTCAGGGGGATTTCAATGAGCAGTTCTTC. This codes for CATSDKGWGQGDFNEQFF.

The J gene is TRBJ2-1, the V gene TRBV11-2, with 7 bases lining up with TRBD2. The CDR3 sequence is 15 residues long. CDR1 is SGHAT and CDR2 is FQNNGV in the germline V gene. V gave up 5 bases and J gave up 0 bases; unmatched junction bases: 4. CDR3 region: CASSLGGSSYNEQFF. The CDR3 DNA reads TGTGCCAGCAGCCTGGGGGGGAGCTCCTACAATGAGCAGTTCTTC.

The chain carries TRBV6-2 or TRBV6-3 and TRBJ2-5; D is possibly TRBD2 (5 bases). This CDR3 contains 14 residues. V dropped 8 bases and J dropped 5 bases, with 18 bases sitting between them. Germline V gene sequence: CDR1 MNHEY, CDR2 SVGEGT. The CDR3 spells CASRPLALGETQYF. In DNA, the CDR3 is TGTGCCAGCCGCCCCCTGGCACTAGGGGAGACCCAGTACTTC.

This CDR3 reads CSASRGLNTEAFF. The CDR3 DNA is TGCAGTGCTAGTAGGGGTTTGAACACTGAAGCTTTCTTT. The chain has TRBV20-1 and TRBJ1-1, with D perhaps matching TRBD1 (5 bases). In germline, CDR1 is DFQATT, CDR2 SNEGSKA (reference sequence). CDR3 length: 13 residues. Deletions cut 3 bases from V and 0 bases from J, with 8 bases between.

The chain joins TRBV27 to TRBJ2-1, with 9 bases fitting TRBD1. CDR1 and CDR2 from the germline V gene are MNHEY and SMNVEV (reference sequence). This CDR3 has 17 residues. V lost 5 bases to trimming and J lost 6 bases; unmatched junction nucleotides: 14. CDR3 sequence: CASSASTGTGLINEQFF. In DNA, the CDR3 is TGTGCCAGCAGTGCCTCGACCGGGACAGGGTTGATCAATGAGCAGTTCTTC.

This clone was seen a single time. This chain uses TRBV3-1 (or the pseudogene TRBV3-2) with TRBJ2-5; no clear D. The germline V gene encodes CDR1 LGHDT and CDR2 YNNKEL (reference sequence). The V and J ends lost 1 base and 2 bases respectively, with 5 bases between them. This CDR3 is 13 amino acids long. Written as DNA, the CDR3 is TGTGCCAGCAGCCAAGGGCCGCAAGAGACCCAGTACTTC. It translates to CASSQGPQETQYF.

The chain has TRBV19 and TRBJ1-5; 7 positions match TRBD1. Trimming at V came to 3 bases and at J to 4 bases, leaving 3 bases not matched to a gene. Germline V CDR1 and CDR2: LNHDA, SQIVND (reference sequence). The CDR3 extends over 14 amino acids. The CDR3 protein is CASSMGQSNQPQHF. The DNA for the CDR3 is TGTGCCAGTAGTATGGGACAGAGTAATCAGCCCCAGCATTTT. The full variable domain, completed using reference TRBV19 and TRBJ1-5, is DGGITQSPKYLFRKEGQNVTLSCEQNLNHDAMYWYRQDPGQGLRLIYYSQIVNDFQKGDIAEGYSVSREKKESFPLTVTSAQKNPTAFYLCASSMGQSNQPQHFGDGTRLSIL.

The V call is TRBV5-8, the J call TRBJ1-5; D is possibly TRBD1 (5 bases). The CDR3 is made up of 17 amino acids. V lost 1 base to trimming and J lost 0 bases, with 14 bases between them. Germline values: CDR1 SGHTS, CDR2 YDEGEE. The chain's CDR3 is CASSLFGGGYSNQPQHF. The CDR3 DNA sequence: TGTGCCAGCAGCTTGTTCGGGGGGGGATATAGCAATCAGCCCCAGCATTTT.

The chain employs TRBV30 and TRBJ2-2, with D possibly TRBD2 on 5 matching bases. The V gene's germline CDR1 is GTSNPN and CDR2 SVGIG (reference sequence). Trimming took 4 bases from V and 3 from J, leaving 9 bases between them. The CDR3 contains 13 residues. CDR3: CAWTGSYTGELFF. CDR3 coding DNA: TGTGCCTGGACGGGGAGTTACACCGGGGAGCTGTTTTTT. Complete variable domain (other parts from reference TRBV30 and TRBJ2-2): SQTIHQWPATLVQPVGSPLSLECTVEGTSNPNLYWYRQAAGRGLQLLFYSVGIGQISSEVPQNLSASRPQDRQFILSSKKLLLSDSGFYLCAWTGSYTGELFFGEGSRLTVL.

CDR3 sequence (DNA): TGTGCCAGCAGCGCAGGACAGGGGGCTGGTAATGAAAAACTGTTTTTT. Protein product: CASSAGQGAGNEKLFF. The chain joins TRBV9 to TRBJ1-4; 11 bases line up with TRBD1. V lost 3 bases to trimming and J lost 4 bases; unmatched junction nucleotides: 5. The length of the CDR3 is 16 residues. Germline V CDR1 and CDR2: SGDLS, YYNGEE.

J is TRBJ2-7 and V is TRBV5-1; perhaps TRBD1 as D (6 bases). The CDR3 contains 14 residues. The germline CDR1 and CDR2 sequences are SGHRS and YFSETQ. V was trimmed by 1 base and J by 3 bases, leaving 11 bases between them. The CDR3 DNA sequence: TGCGCCAGCAGCTTGCAGGGGCTTAACTACGAGCAGTACTTC. Encoded protein: CASSLQGLNYEQYF.

To note about this clone: The sample has other DNA sequences that encode this CDR3 too. The V and J genes are TRBV7-9 and TRBJ1-5, with a possible D match to TRBD1 (6 bases). The CDR3 is made up of 14 amino acids. Between the trimmed V and J ends, which lost 0 bases and 4 bases, there was a span of 7 bases. The germline gives CDR1 SEHNR, CDR2 FQNEAQ (reference sequence). The CDR3 is CASSLAGGNQPQHF. The CDR3, as DNA: TGTGCCAGCAGCTTAGCAGGGGGTAATCAGCCCCAGCATTTT.

V gene TRBV19 combines with J gene TRBJ1-3; tentative D call: TRBD1 (5 bases). This CDR3 comprises 12 residues. Germline CDR1 reads LNHDA; CDR2 reads SQIVND (reference sequence). Trimming removed 10 bases at V and 0 bases at J, with 7 bases between. The CDR3 region is CAIQGSGNTIYF. Written as DNA, the CDR3 is TGTGCCATCCAGGGCTCTGGAAACACCATATATTTT.

This rearrangement joins TRBV14 to TRBJ2-2, with D tentatively TRBD2 (5 bases). From germline, CDR1 is SGHDN and CDR2 FVKESK. The CDR3 totals 16 residues. Trimming shortened V by 4 bases and J by 4 bases, and 16 bases separated the two germline ends. The chain's CDR3 is CASSPPGKRGTGELFF. The CDR3 region has the DNA TGTGCCAGCAGCCCCCCGGGTAAACGGGGCACCGGGGAGCTGTTTTTT.

The rearrangement uses TRBV7-9 and TRBJ1-4; no reliable D call. Trimming shortened V by 7 bases and J by 0 bases, and 15 bases separated the two germline ends. Germline CDR1 SEHNR, CDR2 FQNEAQ (reference sequence). This CDR3 is 16 amino acids long. Here the CDR3 DNA reads TGTGCCAGCACCGCCAGTGGTACAGCAACTAATGAAAAACTGTTTTTT. This encodes CASTASGTATNEKLFF.

The table lists this clone with a count of one. The chain employs TRBV5-4 and TRBJ1-1; 10 nucleotides match TRBD1. V lost 4 bases and J lost 6; bases outside the gene matches: 3. Germline assignment: CDR1 SGHNT and CDR2 YYREEE (reference sequence). This CDR3 has 13 amino acids. The CDR3 bases are TGTGCCAGCAGCGTCGGGACAGGGGCTGAAGCTTTCTTT. Translation gives CASSVGTGAEAFF.